These 10 T cell receptor beta chains were all obtained from the same sample, sequenced in a study of blood T cell repertoires in COVID-19. Libraries were prepared by immunoSEQ multiplex PCR; TCRdb keeps only in-frame clonotypes and omits some of them. The sample carries some 270,000 clones, over 70% recorded once. Specimen: PBMCs or T cells enriched from blood (not recorded which). Receptors originate from a woman aged 40 to 50 who had been exposed to COVID-19.

The genes are TRBV5-1 and TRBJ1-6, with a weak D call TRBD1 (5 bases). Germline V CDR1 and CDR2: SGHRS, YFSETQ. V lost 0 bases and J lost 0, with 10 bases in between. This CDR3 has 17 residues. The CDR3 protein is CASSLEGVSSYNSPLHF. The CDR3 bases are TGCGCCAGCAGCTTGGAAGGGGTTAGCTCCTATAATTCACCCCTCCACTTT.

V and J are TRBV6-2 or TRBV6-3 and TRBJ2-1; possible D gene TRBD2, 5 bases. V was pared by 5 bases and J by 4 bases, with 12 bases between. CDR1 is MNHEY and CDR2 is SVGEGT in the germline V gene. The CDR3 is made up of 14 amino acids. The CDR3 DNA follows: TGTGCCAGCAGTCGCGGGTCTACATACAATGAGCAGTTCTTC. Protein sequence: CASSRGSTYNEQFF.

Turning to this clone: An end of the junction does not agree with germline; a read error may underlie this. V gene TRBV5-1 combines with J gene TRBJ2-3; TRBD1 aligns across 9 bases. The CDR3 covers 16 residues. Germline CDR1 is SGHRS and CDR2 is YFSETQ. CDR3 in amino acids: CASSLQGAMGADTQYF. DNA for the CDR3: TGTGCCAGCAGCTTACAGGGGGCGATGGGGGCAGATACGCAGTATTTT. Filled out from reference TRBV5-1 and TRBJ2-3, the complete variable domain reads KAGVTQTPRYLIKTRGQQVTLSCSPISGHRSVSWYQQTPGQGLQFLFEYFSETQRNKGNFPGRFSGRQFSNSRSEMNVSTLELGDSALYLCASSLQGAMGADTQYFGPGTRLTVL.

This chain uses TRBV7-9 with TRBJ2-5; 8 positions agree with TRBD2. V dropped 6 bases and J dropped 5; count of bases not matched to a gene: 14. The CDR3 is made up of 16 amino acids. Germline V gene data show CDR1 as SEHNR and CDR2 as FQNEAQ (reference sequence). CDR3 nucleotide sequence: TGTGCCAGCAGGTCACTGGCTAGCGGGCCTCGCGAGACCCAGTACTTC. It is translated as CASRSLASGPRETQYF.

This rearrangement joins TRBV9 to TRBJ2-5; a weak D match, TRBD1 (6 bases). Deletions cut 0 bases from V and 7 bases from J, with 16 bases between. Per the germline V gene, CDR1 is SGDLS and CDR2 is YYNGEE. The length of the CDR3 is 15 residues. The CDR3 loop reads CASSVDRTPGATQYF. The CDR3 coding sequence is TGTGCCAGCAGCGTAGATAGGACTCCAGGGGCGACCCAGTACTTC.

The chain combines TRBV20-1 with TRBJ2-5; 9 bases match TRBD1. The junction had 13 bases not matched to a gene; V was cut back by 3 bases and J by 5 bases. The CDR3 totals 16 residues. Germline V gene sequence: CDR1 DFQATT, CDR2 SNEGSKA (reference sequence). DNA of the CDR3: TGCAGTGCTAGTACACCGAACAGGGGGCTGCTGGAGACCCAGTACTTC. Residues: CSASTPNRGLLETQYF.

This chain links TRBV6-5 with TRBJ1-6; TRBD1 aligns across 8 bases. Germline values: CDR1 MNHEY, CDR2 SVGAGI. CDR3 length: 15 amino acids. The V gene end was trimmed by 7 bases and the J gene end by 7 bases; junction bases not matched to a gene: 9. Written as DNA, the CDR3 is TGTGCCAGCACCCTGGGGACAGGTGGGAATTCACCCCTCCACTTT. Translation: CASTLGTGGNSPLHF.

This clone has a handful of counts. This sequence joins TRBV6-1 and TRBJ2-1, with TRBD2 identical over 7 bases. Trimming cost V 4 bases and J 4 bases; bases outside gene matches: 4. Germline V CDR1 and CDR2: MNHNS, SASEGT. The CDR3 is made up of 14 amino acids. In DNA, the CDR3 is TGTGCCAGCAGTGTAGCGGGCTTTTACAATGAGCAGTTCTTC. Its translation is CASSVAGFYNEQFF.

This chain links TRBV13 with TRBJ1-3; tentative D call: TRBD1 (5 bases). CDR1 and CDR2 (germline): PRHDT, FYEKMQ (reference sequence). CDR3 size: 17 residues. Trimming removed 4 bases at V and 2 bases at J, with 18 bases between. CDR3 DNA sequence: TGTGCCAGCAGCTCCATAGACAGAACATCTACTGGAAACACCATATATTTT. Residues: CASSSIDRTSTGNTIYF.

The V and J genes are TRBV7-6 and TRBJ2-5, with 7 bases aligning to TRBD1. The CDR3 runs 18 residues. Germline V gene data show CDR1 as SGHVS and CDR2 as FNYEAQ. The ends lost 1 base at V and 4 bases at J; junction bases unmatched: 15. CDR3: CASSLVPTTGIFGETQYF. The CDR3 DNA follows: TGTGCCAGCAGCTTAGTACCGACGACAGGGATTTTTGGAGAGACCCAGTACTTC.